This TCR beta chain was documented in a study of blood T cell repertoires in COVID-19. Whole-study context: Both acute and convalescent COVID-19 samples were obtained from the United States, Italy and Spain. The cDNA or gDNA used as material had been derived from T cells, B-cell-depleted T cells, or PBMCs.

The CDR3 spans 14 residues. The V gene end was trimmed by 1 base and the J gene end by 14 bases; junction bases not matched to a gene: 10. Germline assignment: CDR1 LGHDT and CDR2 YNNKEL (reference sequence). Original processing methods: Reference gene primers were amplified, and this amplification served to estimate nucleated cell counts. Assay: immunoSEQ multiplex PCR; the TCRdb copy retains only in-frame clones and omits some. V and J calls and clone size come straight from that table; D and trimming were deduced from the DNA. The sample yields about 130,000 clones, around 88% seen once. The chain employs TRBV3-1 (or the pseudogene TRBV3-2) and TRBJ2-3; 9 positions match TRBD2. Source material: peripheral blood. The clonotype originates from a middle-aged man with acute or convalescent COVID-19. The CDR3 sequence is CASSQGDSGGAGYF. CDR3 nucleotides: TGTGCCAGCAGCCAAGGGGATAGCGGGGGCGCGGGGTATTTT.